These 24 T cell receptor beta chains were all obtained from the same sample, sequenced in a study of tumor-infiltrating lymphocytes in oesophageal squamous cell carcinoma. TCRdb reanalysed the PCR reads using MiXCR and keeps one entry per CDR3 protein. Of 15,000 to 20,000 distinct CDR3 sequences listed, over 40% are singletons. Sequencing was carried out using normal esophageal tissue next to the tumor. Receptor source: a female donor with esophageal squamous cell carcinoma.

This clonotype was seen only a few times. The chain uses TRBV12-3 or TRBV12-4 and TRBJ2-3; 9 bases align to TRBD1. The length of the CDR3 is 17 residues. With 4 bases clipped from V and 14 bases from J, the junction kept 22 bases outside the gene matches. The CDR3 region has the DNA TGTGCCAGCAGTTCGACGCGGGACAGGGTGAACACCGGGGAGCTGTATTTT. This translates into CASSSTRDRVNTGELYF.

The chain is built from TRBV7-2 and TRBJ1-4; the D gene is possibly TRBD1 (5 bases). Trimming pared 1 base from V and 0 bases from J, leaving 15 bases between. Germline assignment: CDR1 SGHTA and CDR2 FQGNSA. The CDR3 sequence is 18 residues long. The CDR3 DNA is TGTGCCAGCAGCTTAGTGGGCGGGGGGTCGGCAACTAATGAAAAACTGTTTTTT. It yields the protein CASSLVGGGSATNEKLFF.

At least ten counts were recorded for this clonotype. V usage is TRBV15 and J usage is TRBJ2-1; D call uncertain. CDR3 length: 17 amino acids. The germline V and J ends were trimmed by 0 bases and 6 bases, with 18 bases remaining between them. CDR1 is LNHNV, CDR2 YYDKDF, per germline (reference sequence). The CDR3 DNA sequence: TGTGCCACCAGCAGAGACACATTGGGTTTTGGGCCCAATGAGCAGTTCTTC. As protein: CATSRDTLGFGPNEQFF.

This clonotype is medium-sized within its sample. The rearrangement joins TRBV10-3 to TRBJ1-5, with D uncertain. Trimming took off 4 bases at V and 4 bases at J, with 8 bases between the two ends. The CDR3 has 13 residues. The V gene's germline CDR1 is ENHRY and CDR2 SYGVKD. The CDR3 sequence is CAISVAANQPQHF. In nucleotides, the CDR3 is TGTGCCATCAGTGTGGCAGCTAATCAGCCCCAGCATTTT.

V and J are TRBV19 and TRBJ2-3; 9 positions agree with TRBD1. The ends lost 8 bases at V and 11 bases at J; junction bases unmatched: 17. This CDR3 spans 15 amino acids. Germline-derived CDR1 and CDR2 are LNHDA and SQIVND (reference sequence). The chain's CDR3 is CASHTGTGSINEQYF. CDR3 in DNA: TGTGCCAGTCATACCGGGACAGGGTCAATAAATGAGCAGTATTTT.

This clonotype was found a few times. The V and J genes are TRBV7-6 and TRBJ2-1; perhaps TRBD2 as D (5 bases). This CDR3 comprises 15 residues. The ends were cut back, 0 bases at V and 12 bases at J, with 18 bases in the middle. Germline values: CDR1 SGHVS, CDR2 FNYEAQ. CDR3 in amino acids: CASSLAGEPTDTQFF. CDR3 coding DNA: TGTGCCAGCAGCTTAGCGGGAGAGCCCACAGATACGCAGTTCTTC.

The rearrangement joins TRBV5-4 to TRBJ2-3, with 15 bases matching TRBD2. The tail of the sequence fits TRBJ2-7 better, so the J call may be wrong. The length of the CDR3 is 16 residues. From germline, CDR1 is SGHNT and CDR2 YYREEE (reference sequence). Here the CDR3 reads CASSMGTGLAGGEQYF. The DNA for the CDR3 is TGTGCCAGCAGCATGGGAACGGGACTAGCGGGAGGTGAGCAGTACTTC.

This clonotype occurred many times. The CDR3 sequence is CASSFGTTNTEAFF. As DNA, the CDR3 is TGTGCCAGCAGTTTTGGGACAACCAACACTGAAGCTTTCTTT. This chain uses TRBV28 with TRBJ1-1, with TRBD1 as a possible D gene (6 bases). Germline CDR1 and CDR2: MDHEN and SYDVKM. The CDR3 runs to 14 residues. V was trimmed by 3 bases and J by 2 bases, leaving 10 bases between them. The full variable domain, its missing parts supplied by reference TRBV28 and TRBJ1-1, is DVKVTQSSRYLVKRTGEKVFLECVQDMDHENMFWYRQDPGLGLRLIYFSYDVKMKEKGDIPEGYSVSREKKERFSLILESASTNQTSMYLCASSFGTTNTEAFFGQGTRLTVV.

This clonotype has just a few counts. J is TRBJ2-5 and V is TRBV20-1; unclear D gene. CDR3 size: 11 residues. The ends were cut back, 6 bases at V and 11 bases at J, with 16 bases in the middle. Germline CDR1 reads DFQATT; CDR2 reads SNEGSKA (reference sequence). For the CDR3, the DNA is TGCAGTGCCTCCATTTACCATGAGCAGTACTTC. Its translation: CSASIYHEQYF.

On this clonotype itself: It is likely a read error, because the conserved phenylalanine at the end of the CDR3 is missing. The DNA is left out, because the CDR3 cannot be placed on it with certainty; the CDR3 is given as TCRdb lists it. The chain combines TRBV24-1 with TRBJ2-1; the D call of TRBD1 is as the table states it, not checked on the DNA. The CDR3 is 17 residues long, ends included. Germline V lookup: CDR1 KGHDR, CDR2 SFDVKD. This CDR3 is CATSDSRTVSYGYTFGS.

This clonotype was counted between two and nine times. The chain employs TRBV7-2 and TRBJ2-1; TRBD2 matches at 13 bases. The CDR3 is 15 residues long. The germline V gene encodes CDR1 SGHTA and CDR2 FQGNSA. The V and J ends lost 1 base and 8 bases, in that order; junction bases with no gene match: 2. CDR3 loop: CASSLGTSGSDEQFF. The CDR3 nucleotides read TGTGCCAGCAGCTTAGGGACTAGCGGGAGCGATGAGCAGTTCTTC.

The chain recombines TRBV28 with TRBJ2-3, with D unresolved. V dropped 2 bases and J dropped 2 bases, with 5 bases sitting between them. Germline CDR1 is MDHEN and CDR2 is SYDVKM. The CDR3 runs to 13 residues. Written as DNA, the CDR3 is TGTGCCAGCAGTTTAACAGTCACAGATACGCAGTATTTT. Protein sequence: CASSLTVTDTQYF.

In its sample, this clonotype was seen a few times. V and J are TRBV6-5 and TRBJ2-3, with D unclear. The ends were cut back, 6 bases at V and 3 bases at J, with 13 bases in the middle. The CDR3 has 14 residues. Germline lookup yields CDR1 MNHEY and CDR2 SVGAGI. The CDR3 is CASRLYVGTDTQYF. DNA for the CDR3: TGTGCCAGCAGGCTTTACGTTGGGACAGATACGCAGTATTTT.

The chain uses TRBV7-6 and TRBJ2-2, with D perhaps given as TRBD1 or TRBD2 (5 bases each). Germline CDR1 reads SGHVS; CDR2 reads FNYEAQ. V gave up 4 bases and J gave up 4 bases, with 13 bases separating them. This CDR3 has 15 residues. The CDR3 DNA reads TGTGCCAGCAGCTCGGGACCGGGCAGCACCGGGGAGCTGTTTTTT. It specifies CASSSGPGSTGELFF.

This clonotype has ten or more counts. The rearrangement links TRBV28 to TRBJ1-1; the D is unclear. Germline V gene lookup returns CDR1 MDHEN and CDR2 SYDVKM. CDR3 size: 12 residues. Trimming took off 6 bases at V and 0 bases at J, with 5 bases between the two ends. The CDR3 DNA follows: TGTGCCAGCAGCCTGTTGAACACTGAAGCTTTCTTT. Encoded protein: CASSLLNTEAFF.

As regards this clonotype: This may arise from a read error, as a much more abundant clone is one base away. The chain recombines TRBV25-1 with TRBJ2-3; 8 bases are a match to TRBD1. Germline trimming cut 6 bases from V and 14 bases from J; bases unmatched to any gene: 19. Germline loops: CDR1 MGHDK, CDR2 SYGVNS. The CDR3 totals 15 residues. CDR3 nucleotide sequence: TGTGCCAGCAGGCGGACAGGGTTAGACACCGGGGAGCTGTATTTT. Translating it yields CASRRTGLDTGELYF.

The chain uses TRBV6-5 and TRBJ2-5, with D unresolved. The end of the DNA fits TRBJ2-1 better, so the J call may be wrong. The CDR3 consists of 12 residues. Germline CDR1 and CDR2: MNHEY and SVGAGI. The DNA of the CDR3 is TGTGCCAGCACAGTTGAACGAGGTGAGCAGTTCTTC. Translation: CASTVERGEQFF.

For this clonotype: Since no conserved phenylalanine or tryptophan closes the CDR3, a read error is the likely cause. No DNA is shown, since the ends of the CDR3 on it are uncertain; the CDR3 is the one TCRdb lists. The V and J genes are TRBV29-1 and TRBJ2-1; the listed D gene, TRBD1, was not tested against the DNA. The CDR3 extends over 13 residues, inclusive of both ends. The germline gives CDR1 SQVTM, CDR2 ANQGSEA. CDR3 protein: CSANRGHGYTFGS.

This clonotype turned up a few times. V usage is TRBV24-1 and J usage is TRBJ2-2; TRBD2 is a possible D gene (5 bases). Germline CDR1 is KGHDR and CDR2 is SFDVKD. The CDR3 has 12 residues. Deletions cut 6 bases from V and 5 bases from J, with 6 bases between. The CDR3 is CATSRGTGELFF. CDR3 in DNA: TGTGCCACCAGTAGAGGGACCGGGGAGCTGTTTTTT.

The V call is TRBV6-8, the J call TRBJ1-1; D gene unclear. From germline, CDR1 is MNHGY and CDR2 SAAAGT. Trimming stripped 0 bases from V and 5 bases from J, with 19 bases between. CDR3 length equals 17 residues. DNA for the CDR3: TGTGCCAGCAGTTACTCAACAGTGAGTTTTAGAGAAACTGAAGCTTTCTTT. Translation gives CASSYSTVSFRETEAFF.

This clonotype was detected once. This chain connects TRBV10-3 to TRBJ2-1; TRBD1 aligns across 9 bases. With the DNA end fitting TRBJ2-7 better, the J assignment may be wrong. The CDR3 contains 14 residues. The germline V gene has CDR1 ENHRY and CDR2 SYGVKD. CDR3 region: CATGKQGAYNEQYF. Written as DNA, the CDR3 is TGTGCCACCGGGAAACAGGGGGCCTACAATGAGCAGTACTTC.

This clonotype was recorded many times. V gene TRBV2 combines with J gene TRBJ1-5; a weak D match, TRBD1 (6 bases). Germline V gene data show CDR1 as SNHLY and CDR2 as FYNNEI. The CDR3 length is 14 residues. The V end lost 5 bases, the J end lost 6 bases, and 14 bases lay between the germline ends. The CDR3 region has the DNA TGTGCCAGCAGTACCCAGGGGTGGGGTCAGCCCCAGCATTTT. It specifies CASSTQGWGQPQHF.

V is TRBV11-2 and J is TRBJ2-1; 12 nucleotides line up with TRBD2. The ends lost 5 bases at V and 4 bases at J; junction bases unmatched: 3. The CDR3 length is 15 residues. Germline V gene data show CDR1 as SGHAT and CDR2 as FQNNGV. The DNA for the CDR3 is TGTGCCAGCAGCCCTCTAGCGGGGGGGTACAATGAGCAGTTCTTC. This translates into CASSPLAGGYNEQFF.

Only a few counts were recorded for this clonotype. The chain links TRBV2 to TRBJ2-1, with D possibly being TRBD2 (6 bases). Judging by the DNA end, TRBJ2-7 fits better; the J call may be wrong. CDR3 length equals 13 residues. Germline CDR1 reads SNHLY; CDR2 reads FYNNEI. The CDR3 loop reads CASSVGGYSEQYF. CDR3 nucleotides: TGTGCCAGCAGTGTTGGAGGGTATAGCGAGCAGTACTTC.